A single sample gave rise to the 16 T cell receptor beta chains below, sequenced in a study of CD8+CD57+ T cells in acquired aplastic anemia. In patients chosen for sequencing, flow cytometry had shown CD8+CD57+ cell expansion. Using genomic DNA as the template, TCR beta VDJ and CDR3 profiling was carried out. TCRdb itself ran the reads through MiXCR, one entry per CDR3 protein. The profile covers approximately 180,000 distinct CDR3 sequences, with nearly 65% appearing a single time and more than 40% taken by the ten largest. Source material: sorted CD4+, CD8+, or CD8+CD57+ T cells (not recorded which) from PBMCs. Source of these receptors: a human donor with aplastic anemia.

The J gene is TRBJ2-3, the V gene TRBV20-1; weak D call: TRBD2 (5 bases). Germline V gives CDR1 DFQATT, CDR2 SNEGSKA (reference sequence). V dropped 8 bases and J dropped 0 bases, with 15 bases sitting between them. The CDR3 is 14 residues long. CDR3 bases: TGCAGTCCGCTAGGTCCGGGAAGCACAGATACGCAGTATTTT. Translating it yields CSPLGPGSTDTQYF.

The chain has TRBV7-3 and TRBJ1-2; 7 bases are a match to TRBD1. Germline V gene lookup returns CDR1 SGHTA and CDR2 FQGTGA. V dropped 5 bases and J dropped 8; count of bases not matched to a gene: 8. This CDR3 comprises 13 residues. CDR3 region: CASSPRTGVGYTF. The CDR3 region has the DNA TGTGCCAGCAGCCCGAGGACAGGCGTAGGCTACACCTTC.

The V and J genes are TRBV5-1 and TRBJ2-7; D gene uncertain. With 2 bases removed from V and 2 bases from J, the gap between germline ends came to 2 bases. This CDR3 has 11 amino acids. Germline lookup yields CDR1 SGHRS and CDR2 YFSETQ. The CDR3 nucleotides read TGCGCCAGCAGCTTCGCCTACGAGCAGTACTTC. Encoded protein: CASSFAYEQYF.

V gene TRBV24-1 combines with J gene TRBJ1-1, with D uncertain. The CDR3 totals 12 residues. Trimming pared 1 base from V and 11 bases from J, leaving 10 bases between. Germline V gives CDR1 KGHDR, CDR2 SFDVKD. The CDR3 is CATSDLRGEAFF. The CDR3, as DNA: TGTGCCACCAGTGATTTACGGGGAGAGGCTTTCTTT.

This clonotype has more than one count but fewer than ten. The genes are TRBV29-1 and TRBJ1-2; the D gene is possibly TRBD1 (5 bases). CDR3 size: 13 residues. Trimming removed 3 bases from V and 5 bases from J, with 13 bases in between. Germline assignment: CDR1 SQVTM and CDR2 ANQGSEA. CDR3 DNA: TGCAGCGTTGATCCGGGGACGACGTATGGCTACACCTTC. It codes for CSVDPGTTYGYTF.

This clonotype was recorded many times. This chain uses TRBV5-1 with TRBJ2-2; possible D gene TRBD1, 6 bases. The CDR3 contains 16 residues. Per germline, CDR1 SGHRS and CDR2 YFSETQ. The V end lost 3 bases, the J end lost 4 bases, and 16 bases lay between the germline ends. The DNA of the CDR3 is TGCGCCAGCAGCTCTTACTCAGGACAGCCCACCGGGGAGCTGTTTTTT. Protein product: CASSSYSGQPTGELFF.

The genes are TRBV2 and TRBJ2-1; perhaps TRBD2 as D (6 bases). The germline gives CDR1 SNHLY, CDR2 FYNNEI. This CDR3 comprises 11 residues. Trimming shortened V by 6 bases and J by 7 bases, and 7 bases separated the two germline ends. The CDR3 DNA reads TGTGCCAGCAGGGAGGGGAATGAGCAGTTCTTC. Translating gives CASREGNEQFF.

The rearrangement links TRBV7-6 to TRBJ1-2; no firm D call. The V end lost 5 bases, the J end lost 4 bases, and 14 bases lay between the germline ends. The CDR3 is 14 amino acids. The germline gives CDR1 SGHVS, CDR2 FNYEAQ. This CDR3 reads CASSPNTGSYGYTF. CDR3 DNA: TGTGCCAGCAGCCCCAATACGGGCAGCTATGGCTACACCTTC.

This clonotype was picked up one time. The CDR3 loop reads CATSDAGIPTGELFF. Written as DNA, the CDR3 is TGTGCCACCAGTGATGCGGGGATCCCCACCGGGGAGCTGTTTTTT. The chain combines TRBV24-1 with TRBJ2-2; possibly TRBD2 for D (6 bases). V was trimmed by 3 bases and J by 4 bases, leaving 11 bases between them. The germline V gene has CDR1 KGHDR and CDR2 SFDVKD. The CDR3 consists of 15 residues.

This clonotype was counted at least ten times. V usage is TRBV2 and J usage is TRBJ1-3; no clear D. Germline V gene sequence: CDR1 SNHLY, CDR2 FYNNEI. This CDR3 region has 15 residues. V lost 3 bases and J 0 bases, leaving 9 bases between the germline ends. The CDR3 DNA sequence: TGTGCCAGCAGTGATAGAGGGTCCTCTGGAAACACCATATATTTT. Amino acids: CASSDRGSSGNTIYF. Using reference TRBV2 and TRBJ1-3 for the parts outside the CDR3, the full variable domain is EPEVTQTPSHQVTQMGQEVILRCVPISNHLYFYWYRQILGQKVEFLVSFYNNEISEKSEIFDDQFSVERPDGSNFTLKIRSTKLEDSAMYFCASSDRGSSGNTIYFGEGSWLTVV.

Points on this clonotype: No DNA is shown, since the ends of the CDR3 on it are uncertain; the CDR3 is the one TCRdb lists. The chain carries TRBV19 and TRBJ1-5. 20 amino acids form the CDR3, both terminal residues included. Germline CDR1 reads LNHDA; CDR2 reads SQIVND (reference sequence). The CDR3 loop is CASSQDSPGTEAFFGQPQHF.

V gene TRBV10-2 combines with J gene TRBJ2-7; TRBD1 is a possible D gene (5 bases). The CDR3 is made up of 14 amino acids. V shed 4 bases and J shed 7 bases, with 17 bases lying between them. Germline CDR1 reads WSHSY; CDR2 reads SAAADI. The CDR3 loop reads CASSVSTGSTEQYF. The CDR3 bases are TGCGCCAGCAGTGTTAGTACAGGATCTACGGAGCAGTACTTC.

The sample holds a few counts of this clonotype. This chain's CDR3 is CAISEAQRHEQFF. For the CDR3, the DNA is TGTGCCATCAGTGAGGCTCAGCGCCATGAGCAGTTCTTC. The rearrangement joins TRBV10-3 to TRBJ2-1; D remains ambiguous. V was pared by 2 bases and J by 8 bases, with 10 bases between. CDR3 size: 13 residues. Germline V CDR1 and CDR2: ENHRY, SYGVKD.

The chain combines TRBV7-2 with TRBJ2-2; D remains ambiguous. Germline CDR1 reads SGHTA; CDR2 reads FQGNSA. The CDR3 has 13 residues. Trimming removed 5 bases at V and 5 bases at J, with 9 bases between. Written as DNA, the CDR3 is TGTGCCAGCAGCAGGTTAGGGACCGGGGAGCTGTTTTTT. Residues: CASSRLGTGELFF.

The chain uses TRBV12-3 or TRBV12-4 and TRBJ2-7; no clear D gene. Trimming removed 4 bases at V and 6 bases at J, with 10 bases between. The CDR3 sequence is 12 residues long. The CDR3 region has the DNA TGTGCCAGCAGTTGGGCCTCGGGCGAGCAGTACTTC. Its translation: CASSWASGEQYF.

The chain employs TRBV7-7 and TRBJ2-1; D may be TRBD2 (6 bases). Germline CDR1 reads SSHAT; CDR2 reads FNYEAQ (reference sequence). CDR3 length: 13 amino acids. The CDR3 protein is CASGFGPGDEQFF. The CDR3 region has the DNA TGTGCTAGCGGCTTCGGACCAGGCGATGAGCAGTTCTTC.